These 12 T cell receptor beta chains came from one sample sequenced in a study of blood T cell repertoires in COVID-19. Using immunoSEQ multiplex PCR, the repertoire was profiled, and TCRdb retains in-frame clones only, with some absent. This sample has under 400,000 clones, with around nine tenths found just once. What was sequenced was peripheral blood. The receptor set was obtained from a woman aged 55-70 years with COVID-19, enrolled during active disease.

The CDR3 reads CASSTRVDRGYSYEQYF. The CDR3 DNA is TGTGCCAGTAGTACCCGGGTTGACAGGGGATATTCCTACGAGCAGTACTTC. This sequence joins TRBV19 and TRBJ2-7; TRBD1 agrees at 8 bases. The CDR3 has 17 amino acids. Losses at the gene ends were 4 bases for V and 1 base for J; bases not matched to a gene: 12. Germline CDR1 reads LNHDA; CDR2 reads SQIVND (reference sequence).

V usage is TRBV11-2 and J usage is TRBJ2-7; a weak D match, TRBD2 (6 bases). Trimming stripped 4 bases from V and 2 bases from J, with 15 bases between. Per the germline V gene, CDR1 is SGHAT and CDR2 is FQNNGV. The CDR3 runs to 15 residues. CDR3 bases: TGTGCCAGCAGCTCGCAATCCGGGGGAACCTACGAGCAGTACTTC. Amino acids: CASSSQSGGTYEQYF. The variable domain in full, completed from reference TRBV11-2 and TRBJ2-7, reads EAGVAQSPRYKIIEKRQSVAFWCNPISGHATLYWYQQILGQGPKLLIQFQNNGVVDDSQLPKDRFSAERLKGVDSTLKIQPAKLEDSAVYLCASSSQSGGTYEQYFGPGTRLTVT.

This chain uses TRBV14 with TRBJ1-2; a weak D match, TRBD1 (5 bases). Germline-derived CDR1 and CDR2 are SGHDN and FVKESK. Trimming removed 1 base at V and 4 bases at J, with 19 bases between. CDR3 length: 17 amino acids. Written as DNA, the CDR3 is TGTGCCAGCAGCCAAGTCTCGCTCTCGGACGGGGGCTATGGCTACACCTTC. As protein: CASSQVSLSDGGYGYTF.

This sequence joins TRBV19 and TRBJ1-2; D gene ambiguous. The CDR3 runs to 14 residues. CDR1 and CDR2 from the germline V gene are LNHDA and SQIVND (reference sequence). The germline V and J ends were trimmed by 1 base and 4 bases, with 10 bases remaining between them. CDR3 protein: CASSIGEGLYGYTF. DNA of the CDR3: TGTGCCAGTAGTATAGGCGAGGGCCTCTATGGCTACACCTTC.

This sequence joins TRBV5-1 and TRBJ1-6; D is possibly TRBD1 (6 bases). V lost 4 bases to trimming and J lost 10 bases, with 21 bases between them. This CDR3 spans 16 amino acids. Per germline, CDR1 SGHRS and CDR2 YFSETQ. The CDR3 reads CASSQGQSRISSPLHF. In nucleotides, the CDR3 is TGCGCCAGCAGCCAAGGACAGTCCAGAATATCGTCACCCCTCCACTTT.

This sequence joins TRBV19 and TRBJ1-5; maybe TRBD1 (5 bases). Germline lookup yields CDR1 LNHDA and CDR2 SQIVND (reference sequence). The V end lost 2 bases, the J end lost 7 bases, and 12 bases lay between the germline ends. The CDR3 loop spans 14 amino acids. CDR3 DNA: TGTGCCAGTAGTATAATAGCCGCAGGGCAGCCCCAGCATTTT. The encoded protein is CASSIIAAGQPQHF. The full variable domain, in which reference TRBV19 and TRBJ1-5 provide the parts outside the CDR3, is DGGITQSPKYLFRKEGQNVTLSCEQNLNHDAMYWYRQDPGQGLRLIYYSQIVNDFQKGDIAEGYSVSREKKESFPLTVTSAQKNPTAFYLCASSIIAAGQPQHFGDGTRLSIL.

The chain links TRBV18 to TRBJ1-6; 7 nucleotides agree with TRBD1. Germline CDR1 KGHSH, CDR2 LQKENI. This CDR3 has 15 residues. The ends lost 3 bases at V and 8 bases at J; junction bases unmatched: 7. CDR3 in amino acids: CASSPSTGSDSPLHF. The CDR3 bases are TGTGCCAGCTCACCTTCGACAGGGTCAGATTCACCCCTCCACTTT. The full variable domain, in which reference TRBV18 and TRBJ1-6 provide the parts outside the CDR3, is NAGVMQNPRHLVRRRGQEARLRCSPMKGHSHVYWYRQLPEEGLKFMVYLQKENIIDESGMPKERFSAEFPKEGPSILRIQQVVRGDSAAYFCASSPSTGSDSPLHFGNGTRLTVT.

The chain recombines TRBV6-5 with TRBJ2-7; TRBD2 might be the D (5 bases). The CDR3 totals 13 residues. Per germline, CDR1 MNHEY and CDR2 SVGAGI. With 7 bases removed from V and 6 bases from J, the gap between germline ends came to 16 bases. The CDR3 here is CASNSVQGSEQYF. Written as DNA, the CDR3 is TGTGCCAGCAATTCGGTCCAAGGGAGCGAGCAGTACTTC.

This CDR3 is CSVLENQETQYF. The CDR3 region has the DNA TGCAGCGTCCTAGAAAACCAAGAGACCCAGTACTTC. V usage is TRBV29-1 and J usage is TRBJ2-5, with D hard to call. Trimming removed 6 bases at V and 0 bases at J, with 8 bases between. The CDR3 is made up of 12 amino acids. Germline V CDR1 and CDR2: SQVTM, ANQGSEA.

V gene TRBV4-2 combines with J gene TRBJ1-1; TRBD1 is a possible D gene (5 bases). The CDR3 contains 16 residues. CDR1 is LGHNA and CDR2 is YNFKEQ in the germline V gene. V was trimmed by 0 bases and J by 1 base, leaving 12 bases between them. The CDR3 spells CASSQEGQGQNTEAFF. The CDR3 DNA is TGTGCCAGCAGCCAAGAGGGTCAGGGCCAGAACACTGAAGCTTTCTTT.

V usage is TRBV28 and J usage is TRBJ1-1; 7 bases are shared with TRBD1. Germline assignment: CDR1 MDHEN and CDR2 SYDVKM. The ends lost 10 bases at V and 0 bases at J; junction bases unmatched: 5. This CDR3 has 13 residues. The CDR3 region is CAILDRVNTEAFF. The CDR3 DNA is TGTGCCATCTTAGACAGGGTGAACACTGAAGCTTTCTTT.

The gene calls are TRBV6-6 and TRBJ1-1; D is undetermined. The CDR3 totals 14 residues. Germline V gene sequence: CDR1 MNHNY, CDR2 SVGAGI (reference sequence). V was pared by 2 bases and J by 3 bases, with 10 bases between. The CDR3 here is CASSYRGGYTEAFF. Written as DNA, the CDR3 is TGTGCCAGCAGTTACCGTGGCGGATACACTGAAGCTTTCTTT.